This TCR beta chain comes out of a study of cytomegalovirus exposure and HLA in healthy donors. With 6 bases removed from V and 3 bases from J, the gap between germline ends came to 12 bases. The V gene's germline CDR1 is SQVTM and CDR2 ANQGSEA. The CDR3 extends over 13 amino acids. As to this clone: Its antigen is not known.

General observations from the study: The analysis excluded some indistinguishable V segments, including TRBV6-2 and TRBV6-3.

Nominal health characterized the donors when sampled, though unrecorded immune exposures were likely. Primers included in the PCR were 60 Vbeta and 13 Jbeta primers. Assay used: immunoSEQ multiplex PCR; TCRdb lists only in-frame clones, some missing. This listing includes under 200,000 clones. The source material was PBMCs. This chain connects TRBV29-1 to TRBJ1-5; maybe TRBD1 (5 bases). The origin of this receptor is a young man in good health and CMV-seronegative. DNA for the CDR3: TGCAGCGTGGCCAGGGAACACAATCAGCCCCAGCATTTT. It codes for CSVAREHNQPQHF.